A selection of T cell receptor beta chains follows, all from one sample in a study of T cells in Graves' hyperthyroidism and ophthalmopathy. TCRdb independently ran MiXCR on the multiplex PCR reads; one entry per CDR3 protein. The data show about 420,000 distinct CDR3 sequences, with about 13% seen just once and more than 4.5% held by the top ten. The sequencing input was blood. Source of these receptors: a woman younger than 30 with Graves' hyperthyroidism. Each CDR3 is given with its conserved first and last residue. A D gene is named only where the DNA matches it firmly. Rows may omit the clone size; those that give it use once, few, many or a size class.

size | D | J | V | DNA | CDR3
many | - | TRBJ2-1 | TRBV5-1 | TGCGCCAGCGAGGAGGGAACGGGTTTCAATGAGCAGTTCTTC | CASEEGTGFNEQFF
- | - | TRBJ1-3 | TRBV18 | TGTGCCAGCTCACCAGGGGGCACGTGGGGAAACACCATATATTTT | CASSPGGTWGNTIYF
few | - | TRBJ1-2 | TRBV6-1 | TGTGCCAGCAGGAGACAGGTGTTCGGTGGCTACACCTTC | CASRRQVFGGYTF
many | - | TRBJ2-3 | TRBV28 | TGTGCCAGCAGTTTAGCCATTGCTACGCAGTATTTT | CASSLAIATQYF
many | TRBD1 | TRBJ2-5 | TRBV6-6 | TGTGCCAGCAGTTACTCACCGACAGGGGGCGCGAAGACCCAGTACTTC | CASSYSPTGGAKTQYF
- | - | TRBJ2-6 | TRBV19 | TGTGCCAGTACGTCCCCGGGCCAAAATACTGGGGCCAACGTCCTGACTTTC | CASTSPGQNTGANVLTF
many | - | TRBJ2-7 | TRBV7-2 | TGTGCCAGCAGCTTTGACAGGAGCGTTTACGAGCAGTACTTC | CASSFDRSVYEQYF
many | - | TRBJ2-2 | TRBV24-1 | TGTGCCACCAGTGACCATCGGACAGACACCGGGGAGCTGTTTTTT | CATSDHRTDTGELFF
many | TRBD2 | TRBJ2-1 | TRBV5-1 | TGCGCCAGCAGCGATAGCGGGCCATCCTACAATGAGCAGTTCTTC | CASSDSGPSYNEQFF
many | - | TRBJ2-3 | TRBV30 | TGTGCCTGGAGGGCCGGCGGGAACACAGATACGCAGTATTTT | CAWRAGGNTDTQYF
many | - | TRBJ1-2 | TRBV2 | TGTGCCAGCAGTGGGTTTAAGGGTTTTGGCTACACCTTC | CASSGFKGFGYTF
- | - | TRBJ2-1 | TRBV5-1 | TGCGCCAGCAGCCCAGAGTGGGGGGCTAGATCGTCCTACCCTAACAATGAGCAGTTCTTC | CASSPEWGARSSYPNNEQFF
- | - | TRBJ2-2 | TRBV27 | TGTGCCAGCAGTTTATCCACGGGACAAAACACCGGGGAGCTGTTTTTT | CASSLSTGQNTGELFF
few | - | TRBJ1-2 | TRBV6-5 | TGTGCCAGCAGTTACTCACAGCTCTATGGCTACACCTTC | CASSYSQLYGYTF
many | - | TRBJ1-2 | TRBV7-2 | TGTGCCAGCAGCTTAGCCCGGGGTAACTATGGCTACACCTTC | CASSLARGNYGYTF
- | - | TRBJ1-3 | TRBV30 | TGTGCCTGGGGTCGTTTCTCTGGAAACACCATATATTTT | CAWGRFSGNTIYF
- | TRBD2 | TRBJ2-1 | TRBV19 | TGTGCCAGTAGTACTACTAGCGGGACCAGCTCCTACAATGAGCAGTTCTTC | CASSTTSGTSSYNEQFF
many | - | TRBJ2-7 | TRBV6-5 | TGTGCCAGCAGCACCGTTGGAGCGGAGCAGTACTTC | CASSTVGAEQYF
many | - | TRBJ1-5 | TRBV6-1 | TGTGCCAGCAGTGTTGAGAGAGCCAATCAGCCCCAGCATTTT | CASSVERANQPQHF
many | - | TRBJ2-1 | TRBV6-4 | TGTGCCAGCAGTGAAGGGATCGGCGCATACAATGAGCAGTTCTTC | CASSEGIGAYNEQFF
- | - | TRBJ2-5 | TRBV19 | TGTGCCAGTAGTACGGGTATTCAAGAGACCCAGTACTTC | CASSTGIQETQYF
once | - | TRBJ2-2 | TRBV28 | TGCGCCAGCAGCCAGCCCCAGGGGCTGAACACCGGGGAGCTGTTTTTT | CASSQPQGLNTGELFF
few | TRBD2 | TRBJ2-1 | TRBV30 | TGTGCCTGGAGTCCGTGGGGGGGTGAGCAGTTCTTC | CAWSPWGGEQFF
- | - | TRBJ2-7 | TRBV27 | TGTGCCAGCAGTTTAAGAGACACGGGCTACGAGCAGTACTTC | CASSLRDTGYEQYF
few | - | TRBJ2-3 | TRBV7-2 | TGTGCCAGCAGCTTAGGGACTCGCACAGATACGCAGTATTTT | CASSLGTRTDTQYF
few | TRBD1 | TRBJ1-5 | TRBV19 | TGTGCCAGTAGTATAGATTCAGGGGGCATTCAGCCCCAGCATTTT | CASSIDSGGIQPQHF
- | TRBD1 | TRBJ1-6 | TRBV7-9 | TGTGCCAGCAGCTACGGACAGGGGGCAGTTAATTCACCCCTCCACTTT | CASSYGQGAVNSPLHF
many | TRBD2 | TRBJ2-7 | TRBV12-3/TRBV12-4 | TGTGCCAGCAGTTGGGATAGCGGGAGGGCGAGGTACGAGCAGTACTTC | CASSWDSGRARYEQYF